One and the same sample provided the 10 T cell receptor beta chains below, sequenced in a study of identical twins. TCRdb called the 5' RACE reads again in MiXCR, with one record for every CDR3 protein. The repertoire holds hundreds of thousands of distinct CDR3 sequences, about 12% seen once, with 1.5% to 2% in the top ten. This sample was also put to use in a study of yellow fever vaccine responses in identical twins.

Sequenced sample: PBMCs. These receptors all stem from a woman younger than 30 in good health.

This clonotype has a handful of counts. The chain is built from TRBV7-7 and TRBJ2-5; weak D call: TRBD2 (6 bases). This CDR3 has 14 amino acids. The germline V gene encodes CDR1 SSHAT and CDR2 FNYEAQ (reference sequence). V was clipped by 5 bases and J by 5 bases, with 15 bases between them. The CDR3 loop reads CASSTIGRFETQYF. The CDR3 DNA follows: TGTGCCAGCAGCACCATTGGGAGGTTTGAGACCCAGTACTTC. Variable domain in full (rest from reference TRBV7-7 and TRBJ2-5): GAGVSQSPRYKVTKRGQDVTLRCDPISSHATLYWYQQALGQGPEFLTYFNYEAQPDKSGLPSDRFSAERPEGSISTLTIQRTEQRDSAMYRCASSTIGRFETQYFGPGTRLLVL.

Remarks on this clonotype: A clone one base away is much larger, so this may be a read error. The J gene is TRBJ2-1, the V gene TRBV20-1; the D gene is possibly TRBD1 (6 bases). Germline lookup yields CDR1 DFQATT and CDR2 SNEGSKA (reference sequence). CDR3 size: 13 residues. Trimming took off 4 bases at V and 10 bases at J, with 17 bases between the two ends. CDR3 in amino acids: CSATARSGEEQFF. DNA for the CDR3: TGCAGTGCTACAGCCAGGTCAGGGGAGGAGCAGTTCTTC.

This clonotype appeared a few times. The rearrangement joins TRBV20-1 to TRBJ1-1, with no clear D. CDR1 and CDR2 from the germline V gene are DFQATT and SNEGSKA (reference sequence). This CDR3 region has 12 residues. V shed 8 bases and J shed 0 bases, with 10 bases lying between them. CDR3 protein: CSKGSLNTEAFF. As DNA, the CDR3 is TGCAGTAAAGGGAGCCTGAACACTGAAGCTTTCTTT.

CDR3 sequence: CASSESRDRDYEQYF. The CDR3 DNA sequence: TGCGCCAGCAGTGAGTCGCGAGACAGGGATTACGAGCAGTACTTC. The chain has TRBV10-1 and TRBJ2-7; 7 nucleotides line up with TRBD1. This CDR3 has 15 amino acids. CDR1 and CDR2 (germline): WNHNN, SYGVQD (reference sequence). With 0 bases clipped from V and 4 bases from J, the junction kept 6 bases outside the gene matches.

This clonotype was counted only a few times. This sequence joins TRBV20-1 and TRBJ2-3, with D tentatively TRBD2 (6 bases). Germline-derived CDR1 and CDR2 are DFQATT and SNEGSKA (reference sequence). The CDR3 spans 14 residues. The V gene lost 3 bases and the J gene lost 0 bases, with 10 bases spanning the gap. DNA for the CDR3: TGCAGTGCTAGTGGCGGGGCTAGCACAGATACGCAGTATTTT. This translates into CSASGGASTDTQYF.

The CDR3 nucleotides read TGCAGTGGTCCTAGCGGGTGCTCCTACGAGCAGTACTTC. Protein: CSGPSGCSYEQYF. The chain links TRBV20-1 to TRBJ2-7, with 8 bases lining up with TRBD2. V lost 7 bases, J lost 0 bases, and 5 bases stayed unmatched. Germline V gene lookup returns CDR1 DFQATT and CDR2 SNEGSKA (reference sequence). The CDR3 contains 13 residues.

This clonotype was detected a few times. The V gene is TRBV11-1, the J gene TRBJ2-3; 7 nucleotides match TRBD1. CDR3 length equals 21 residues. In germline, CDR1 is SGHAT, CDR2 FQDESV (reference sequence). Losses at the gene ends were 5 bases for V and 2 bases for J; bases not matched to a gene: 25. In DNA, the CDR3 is TGTGCCAGCAGCCGAACTCCGGACAGGACCCTCTCGTCCCTAATCACAGATACGCAGTATTTT. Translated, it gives CASSRTPDRTLSSLITDTQYF.

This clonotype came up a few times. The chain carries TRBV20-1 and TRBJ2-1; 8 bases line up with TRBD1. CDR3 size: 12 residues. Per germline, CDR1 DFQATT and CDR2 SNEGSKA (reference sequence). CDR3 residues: CSGNQGANEQFF. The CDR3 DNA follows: TGCAGCGGTAATCAGGGGGCAAATGAGCAGTTCTTC.

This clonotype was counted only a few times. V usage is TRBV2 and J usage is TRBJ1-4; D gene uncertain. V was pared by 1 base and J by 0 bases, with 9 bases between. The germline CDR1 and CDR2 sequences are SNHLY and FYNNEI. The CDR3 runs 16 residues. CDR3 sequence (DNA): TGTGCCAGCAGTGAAGATGGGTTCGCAACTAATGAAAAACTGTTTTTT. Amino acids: CASSEDGFATNEKLFF.

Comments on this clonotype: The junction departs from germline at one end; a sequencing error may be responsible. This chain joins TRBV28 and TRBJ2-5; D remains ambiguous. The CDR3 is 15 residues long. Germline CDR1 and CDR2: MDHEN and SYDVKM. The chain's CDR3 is CTSSPQKGYQETQYF. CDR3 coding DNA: TGTACCAGCAGTCCCCAAAAAGGGTACCAAGAGACCCAGTACTTC.